This T cell receptor beta chain came from a study of metastatic and nonmetastatic thyroid tumors. Within the sample, this clone is medium-sized. Before thyroid surgery, none of the patients had received any treatment. Germline V CDR1 and CDR2: SEHNR, FQNEAQ (reference sequence). The CDR3 totals 12 residues. Trimming removed 2 bases at V and 6 bases at J, with 5 bases between. TCRdb ran MiXCR on the PCR reads. The sample records more than 9,500 clones, 25% to 35% being singletons. Sequencing input: adjacent normal tissue. The receptor was isolated from a male donor with papillary thyroid cancer or a benign thyroid nodule (not recorded which). Some clones in this sample may be carry-over from other donors' samples. The chain links TRBV7-9 to TRBJ1-3, with D unresolved. CDR3 DNA: TGTGCCAGCAGCTTACAGCCAAACACCATATATTTT. Translation: CASSLQPNTIYF. Full variable domain (remainder filled in from reference TRBV7-9 and TRBJ1-3): DTGVSQNPRHKITKRGQNVTFRCDPISEHNRLYWYRQTLGQGPEFLTYFQNEAQLEKSRLLSDRFSAERPKGSFSTLEIQRTEQGDSAMYLCASSLQPNTIYFGEGSWLTVV.